Here is one TCR beta chain with its context. This sample also contains other DNA sequences that code for the same CDR3. This sample was taken from a study of tissue T cells after allogeneic stem cell transplantation. Study as a whole: Several unmodified and three CD34-selected T-cell-depleted grafts went to graft-versus-host disease patients. Viable blood and marrow gave sorted CD3+ T cells if numbers allowed.

Measured with immunoSEQ multiplex PCR; TCRdb has only the in-frame clones, and not every one. The sample holds about 43,000 clones, 92% seen once. V dropped 5 bases and J dropped 2 bases, with 9 bases sitting between them. CDR3 length equals 13 residues. This clonotype was sampled from a woman between 35 and 75 years old who later had graft-versus-host disease after an allogeneic stem cell transplant. The gene calls are TRBV12-3 or TRBV12-4 and TRBJ1-2, with a tentative D call TRBD1 (6 bases). The material sequenced was blood, taken before transplantation. The CDR3 DNA follows: TGTGCCAGCAGTCCCGGACAGAACTATGGCTACACCTTC. Its translation: CASSPGQNYGYTF.